This T cell receptor beta chain originates from a study of T cell repertoires in ileal Crohn's disease. Across the study: Patients had a median approximately 8-year disease duration, and around 35% were active smokers. Points from the study as a whole: Mucosal expansions were suggested to be mainly CD8 T cells. Clonal expansions were more frequent in active smokers than non-smokers at surgery. Endoscopic recurrence occurred in every patient whose clonality exceeded 26.8%.

Profiling relied on immunoSEQ multiplex PCR, and the TCRdb table lists in-frame clones only, not all of them. Of about 7,900 clones detected, 70% to 80% appear once; the ten largest clones hold over 4%. V dropped 7 bases and J dropped 4; count of bases not matched to a gene: 2. The CDR3 has 12 amino acids. Germline assignment: CDR1 MNHEY and CDR2 SMNVEV (reference sequence). About this clone itself: Its antigen is currently unknown.

The rearrangement links TRBV27 to TRBJ2-7, with 9 positions matching TRBD2. Input material: ileal tissue. The receptor was derived from an adult with Crohn's disease. Written as DNA, the CDR3 is TGTGCCAGCACAAGCGGGGGGTACGAGCAGTACTTC. This translates into CASTSGGYEQYF.